Each of the 27 T cell receptor beta chains below was sequenced from the same sample in a study of response to subunit inactivated influenza vaccine. TCRdb re-analysed the RT-PCR reads in MiXCR, keeping a single row per CDR3 protein. The sample includes under 800,000 distinct CDR3 sequences, about 15% of them seen just once. The source was PBMCs from blood, collected around two weeks before vaccination. These receptors were obtained from a man aged 45-65 years who received an inactivated influenza vaccine.

This clonotype was observed a few times. This rearrangement joins TRBV19 to TRBJ2-7; tentative D call: TRBD1 (5 bases). CDR3 length equals 16 residues. V dropped 7 bases and J dropped 2 bases, with 21 bases sitting between them. Germline CDR1 reads LNHDA; CDR2 reads SQIVND (reference sequence). CDR3 loop: CASTPGPYLGPYEQYF. The CDR3 nucleotides read TGTGCCAGTACGCCAGGGCCGTACTTAGGGCCCTACGAGCAGTACTTC. Combining the CDR3 with reference TRBV19 and TRBJ2-7 gives the whole variable domain DGGITQSPKYLFRKEGQNVTLSCEQNLNHDAMYWYRQDPGQGLRLIYYSQIVNDFQKGDIAEGYSVSREKKESFPLTVTSAQKNPTAFYLCASTPGPYLGPYEQYFGPGTRLTVT.

This chain links TRBV20-1 with TRBJ2-7; D is undetermined. The CDR3 spans 15 residues. The germline V gene has CDR1 DFQATT and CDR2 SNEGSKA (reference sequence). Trimming took 3 bases from V and 3 from J, leaving 18 bases between them. CDR3 amino acids: CSASHGRPLYYEQYF. CDR3 DNA sequence: TGCAGTGCTAGCCACGGGCGACCATTATACTACGAGCAGTACTTC.

The genes are TRBV5-1 and TRBJ2-3; D perhaps matches TRBD2 (6 bases). V was pared by 4 bases and J by 2 bases, with 20 bases between. Germline CDR1 SGHRS, CDR2 YFSETQ. CDR3 length equals 17 residues. In DNA, the CDR3 is TGCGCCAGCAGCCCGATGGGAGGTTTGCGGGTCACAGATACGCAGTATTTT. The encoded protein is CASSPMGGLRVTDTQYF.

The chain combines TRBV20-1 with TRBJ2-5; 8 bases align to TRBD1. Germline V gene data show CDR1 as DFQATT and CDR2 as SNEGSKA (reference sequence). V trimming: 5 bases; J trimming: 4 bases; junction bases outside the gene matches: 9. The CDR3 length is 14 residues. CDR3 DNA: TGCAGTGCTTACGACAGGGGAGGAGGAGAGACCCAGTACTTC. Translating it yields CSAYDRGGGETQYF.

This chain joins TRBV9 and TRBJ1-6, with 9 bases aligning to TRBD1. J gave up 7 bases and V 3 bases, and 8 bases lay outside the gene matches. From germline, CDR1 is SGDLS and CDR2 YYNGEE. CDR3 length: 16 amino acids. The CDR3 spells CASSETTGTGNSPLHF. The CDR3 DNA sequence: TGTGCCAGCAGCGAGACAACCGGGACAGGGAATTCACCCCTCCACTTT.

The CDR3 nucleotides read TGTGCCAGCAGTTTAGGTCGGGGGCTGAGTGAAGCTTTCTTT. This codes for CASSLGRGLSEAFF. The chain uses TRBV12-3 or TRBV12-4 and TRBJ1-1, with D perhaps matching TRBD1 (6 bases). The CDR3 covers 14 residues. The V end was cut by 1 base, the J end by 7 bases, with 13 bases between.

This clonotype has a handful of counts. The rearrangement joins TRBV20-1 to TRBJ2-5, with D possibly matching TRBD1 (6 bases). Germline CDR1 DFQATT, CDR2 SNEGSKA (reference sequence). The CDR3 contains 14 residues. The ends were cut back, 4 bases at V and 1 base at J, with 13 bases in the middle. CDR3 nucleotide sequence: TGCAGTGCTAACCGTGGACAGATCCAAGAGACCCAGTACTTC. Protein: CSANRGQIQETQYF.

A few counts support this clonotype. The rearrangement links TRBV4-2 to TRBJ2-7; D unresolved. This CDR3 is 14 amino acids long. Per the germline V gene, CDR1 is LGHNA and CDR2 is YNFKEQ. V dropped 0 bases and J dropped 2 bases, with 8 bases sitting between them. CDR3 in amino acids: CASSQDDITYEQYF. DNA of the CDR3: TGTGCCAGCAGCCAAGATGACATTACCTACGAGCAGTACTTC.

This chain connects TRBV28 to TRBJ2-5; 9 positions match TRBD2. The CDR3 runs to 17 residues. V shed 5 bases, J shed 4 bases, and the junction held 14 bases outside the gene matches. The germline CDR1 and CDR2 sequences are MDHEN and SYDVKM. For the CDR3, the DNA is TGTGCCAGCAGTCCGGCCGGCGGGCGGGGGGGCCTAGAGACCCAGTACTTC. Protein product: CASSPAGGRGGLETQYF.

This chain joins TRBV18 and TRBJ2-7, with 8 bases lining up with TRBD1. V shed 2 bases and J 7 bases; nucleotides not matched to a gene: 7. This CDR3 region has 14 residues. Germline-derived CDR1 and CDR2 are KGHSH and LQKENI. The chain's CDR3 is CASSPGQGPVEQYF. The DNA for the CDR3 is TGTGCCAGCTCACCAGGACAGGGCCCCGTGGAGCAGTACTTC.

This clonotype was picked up a small number of times. V and J are TRBV7-2 and TRBJ2-2, with a weak D call TRBD2 (6 bases). V lost 5 bases, J lost 0 bases, and 10 bases lay in between. CDR1 SGHTA and CDR2 FQGNSA come from the germline V gene. This CDR3 is built from 15 residues. The CDR3 loop reads CASSGAGSNTGELFF. The CDR3 DNA follows: TGTGCCAGCAGCGGAGCGGGTTCGAACACCGGGGAGCTGTTTTTT.

This clonotype has a handful of counts. This chain joins TRBV10-3 and TRBJ1-5, with 8 bases that match TRBD1. Germline trimming cut 4 bases from V and 2 bases from J; bases unmatched to any gene: 10. The germline CDR1 and CDR2 sequences are ENHRY and SYGVKD. The CDR3 runs 17 residues. The CDR3 protein is CAISGGPGGAGNQPQHF. Here the CDR3 DNA reads TGTGCCATCAGTGGGGGTCCAGGGGGCGCAGGCAATCAGCCCCAGCATTTT.

The chain links TRBV7-6 to TRBJ2-1, with a weak D call TRBD1 (5 bases). The CDR3 totals 14 residues. The germline CDR1 and CDR2 sequences are SGHVS and FNYEAQ. The V end was cut by 1 base, the J end by 4 bases, with 8 bases between. DNA of the CDR3: TGTGCCAGCAGCTTAGAGGGGCTTTACAATGAGCAGTTCTTC. It codes for CASSLEGLYNEQFF. Full variable domain (missing parts from reference TRBV7-6 and TRBJ2-1): GAGVSQSPRYKVTKRGQDVALRCDPISGHVSLYWYRQALGQGPEFLTYFNYEAQQDKSGLPNDRFSAERPEGSISTLTIQRTEQRDSAMYRCASSLEGLYNEQFFGPGTRLTVL.

The CDR3 here is CASSLLWAEMNTEAFF. Written as DNA, the CDR3 is TGTGCCAGCAGTTTACTTTGGGCTGAGATGAACACTGAAGCTTTCTTT. V usage is TRBV12-3 or TRBV12-4 and J usage is TRBJ1-1; D unclear. There are 16 residues in the CDR3. With 2 bases removed from V and 0 bases from J, the gap between germline ends came to 13 bases.

The sample holds a few counts of this clonotype. The chain joins TRBV3-1 to TRBJ2-2, with D unresolved. Trimming left V 5 bases short and J 3 bases short, with 13 bases between. This CDR3 region has 15 residues. Germline CDR1 and CDR2: LGHDT and YNNKEL (reference sequence). The CDR3 region has the DNA TGTGCCAGCAGCTACCGGACCTTCGACACCGGGGAGCTGTTTTTT. Its protein product is CASSYRTFDTGELFF.

In its sample, this clonotype was seen a few times. The chain links TRBV5-1 to TRBJ2-2; unclear D gene. Trimming cost V 0 bases and J 1 base, with 10 bases left between them. Germline V gene data show CDR1 as SGHRS and CDR2 as YFSETQ. The CDR3 covers 16 residues. CDR3 sequence (DNA): TGCGCCAGCAGCTTGGAAAGCTTGGGGAACACCGGGGAGCTGTTTTTT. Amino acids: CASSLESLGNTGELFF.

There are a few counts of this clonotype. This chain connects TRBV10-3 to TRBJ1-2; D is ambiguous. V lost 0 bases and J lost 3, with 5 bases in between. The CDR3 is 13 amino acids. CDR1 is ENHRY and CDR2 is SYGVKD in the germline V gene. The CDR3 DNA sequence: TGTGCCATCAGTGAGTCGAGTGACTATGGCTACACCTTC. The encoded protein is CAISESSDYGYTF.

This clonotype was seen at least ten times. The chain links TRBV4-2 to TRBJ2-7; TRBD1 is a possible D gene (6 bases). V was clipped by 0 bases and J by 0 bases, with 9 bases between them. Germline CDR1 and CDR2: LGHNA and YNFKEQ. The CDR3 runs 15 residues. The CDR3 sequence: CASSQEKQGSYEQYF. CDR3 DNA sequence: TGTGCCAGCAGCCAAGAAAAACAGGGCTCCTACGAGCAGTACTTC.

CDR3 bases: TGTGCCAGCAGTTACGGGACCGCGTCTAACTATGGCTACACCTTC. Its protein product is CASSYGTASNYGYTF. The chain is built from TRBV6-5 and TRBJ1-2, with D possibly being TRBD1 (5 bases). CDR3 length: 15 residues. V lost 2 bases, J lost 0 bases, and 10 bases lay in between. CDR1 is MNHEY and CDR2 is SVGAGI in the germline V gene.

Points on this clonotype: A read error may account for a junction end that differs from germline. The chain links TRBV24-1 to TRBJ2-2; TRBD2 might be the D (6 bases). This CDR3 region has 15 residues. Germline V lookup: CDR1 KGHDR, CDR2 SFDVKD. CDR3 residues: CATSDSTGYIGGLFF. As DNA, the CDR3 is TGTGCCACCAGTGATTCAACAGGTTATATCGGGGGGCTGTTTTTT.

V gene TRBV28 combines with J gene TRBJ1-6, with D possibly matching TRBD1 (5 bases). V lost 7 bases and J 4 bases, leaving 14 bases between the germline ends. CDR3 length equals 15 residues. CDR1 and CDR2 (germline): MDHEN, SYDVKM. DNA of the CDR3: TGTGCCAGCATTCCGGGGACGGGATATAATTCACCCCTCCACTTT. This encodes CASIPGTGYNSPLHF.

There are a few counts of this clonotype. The chain recombines TRBV18 with TRBJ2-5; a weak D match, TRBD2 (5 bases). CDR1 is KGHSH, CDR2 LQKENI, per germline. CDR3 length: 15 amino acids. Trimming left V 8 bases short and J 2 bases short, with 18 bases between. CDR3 sequence (DNA): TGTGCCAGCGGACCTAGCCACCGGGAACAAGAGACCCAGTACTTC. It yields the protein CASGPSHREQETQYF.

This clonotype was picked up a small number of times. Written as DNA, the CDR3 is TGTGCCAGTAGTACCGAAACACCGCGGGACACCGGGGAGCTGTTTTTT. Translation gives CASSTETPRDTGELFF. The chain combines TRBV19 with TRBJ2-2; D possibly corresponds to TRBD2 (5 bases). Deletions cut 4 bases from V and 3 bases from J, with 15 bases between. CDR3 length equals 16 residues. Germline V CDR1 and CDR2: LNHDA, SQIVND (reference sequence).

The gene calls are TRBV3-1 and TRBJ2-3; 12 bases match TRBD2. The CDR3 is made up of 18 amino acids. CDR1 and CDR2 from the germline V gene are LGHDT and YNNKEL (reference sequence). Trimming removed 4 bases from V and 3 bases from J; junction bases left unmatched: 11. CDR3 protein: CASSPYWQTSGGTDTQYF. CDR3 sequence (DNA): TGTGCCAGCAGCCCATACTGGCAGACTAGCGGGGGAACAGATACGCAGTATTTT.

This clonotype has only a few counts. The CDR3 region has the DNA TGTGCCAGCAGACGGACTAGCGGTTACCAAGAGACCCAGTACTTC. Its translation: CASRRTSGYQETQYF. The chain links TRBV12-3 or TRBV12-4 to TRBJ2-5; 10 bases line up with TRBD2. Unmatched junction bases numbered 4, after V lost 6 bases and J lost 0 bases. This CDR3 is 15 amino acids long.

This clonotype has a handful of counts. J is TRBJ2-5 and V is TRBV9, with TRBD2 identical over 7 bases. CDR3 size: 14 residues. After removal of 0 bases from V and 5 bases from J, the junction contained 4 bases not matched to a gene. Germline-derived CDR1 and CDR2 are SGDLS and YYNGEE. CDR3 in amino acids: CASSVAGGPETQYF. The CDR3 DNA is TGTGCCAGCAGCGTAGCGGGGGGACCGGAGACCCAGTACTTC.

The chain is built from TRBV11-1 and TRBJ2-7; D is unclear. Germline CDR1 reads SGHAT; CDR2 reads FQDESV (reference sequence). The CDR3 totals 11 residues. V was clipped by 7 bases and J by 5 bases, with 9 bases between them. This CDR3 reads CASTQGNEQYF. The CDR3 region has the DNA TGTGCCAGCACACAAGGGAACGAGCAGTACTTC.